Shown below are 8 T cell receptor beta chains from a single sample sequenced in a study of T-cell reconstitution after alpha-beta-depleted transplantation in children. This sample's TCRbeta library carried unique molecular identifier barcodes. TCRdb analysed the PCR reads with MiXCR anew, one entry per CDR3 protein. Among around 580,000 distinct CDR3 sequences, about 21% were seen once, and the ten largest hold less than 15%. The input for sequencing was PBMCs, mostly from graft donor cells, taken 360 days after TCRalphabeta/CD19-depleted stem cell transplant. These receptor sequences come from a boy under two years old who had a stem cell transplant for acute myeloid leukemia, so the T cells may come from the graft donor.

This clonotype was recorded at least ten times. The J gene is TRBJ2-5, the V gene TRBV7-2, with 9 bases that match TRBD2. Germline CDR1 is SGHTA and CDR2 is FQGNSA. Germline trimming cut 8 bases from V and 2 bases from J; bases unmatched to any gene: 3. The CDR3 loop spans 13 amino acids. Here the CDR3 reads CASQRGVQETQYF. The CDR3 DNA sequence: TGTGCCAGCCAGCGGGGGGTACAAGAGACCCAGTACTTC.

This clonotype has a handful of counts. The chain joins TRBV20-1 to TRBJ1-5; possible D gene TRBD1, 5 bases. Germline CDR1 reads DFQATT; CDR2 reads SNEGSKA (reference sequence). The V end lost 7 bases, the J end lost 0 bases, and 10 bases lay between the germline ends. This CDR3 region has 13 residues. CDR3 in DNA: TGCAGTGTCGCTGGGGCTAGCAATCAGCCCCAGCATTTT. It encodes CSVAGASNQPQHF.

This clonotype was counted ten times or more. The chain links TRBV12-3 or TRBV12-4 to TRBJ2-7; 8 bases match TRBD1. The V segment lost 5 bases and the J segment 5 bases; nucleotides outside the gene matches: 5. The length of the CDR3 is 13 residues. CDR3 sequence reads: CASSGRQGHEQYF. CDR3 coding DNA: TGTGCCAGCAGTGGGAGACAGGGGCACGAGCAGTACTTC.

This clonotype was seen a few times. The J gene is TRBJ2-7, the V gene TRBV12-3 or TRBV12-4; D is perhaps TRBD1 (6 bases). V was trimmed by 5 bases and J by 4 bases, leaving 18 bases between them. The CDR3 has 15 residues. CDR3 nucleotides: TGTGCCAGCAGTCCCCGTGGCAGGGGAGTTTACGAGCAGTACTTC. It yields the protein CASSPRGRGVYEQYF.

The gene calls are TRBV7-6 and TRBJ2-7, with TRBD1 identical over 7 bases. Trimming at V came to 6 bases and at J to 0 bases, leaving 11 bases not matched to a gene. Germline V lookup: CDR1 SGHVS, CDR2 FNYEAQ. The CDR3 extends over 16 amino acids. CDR3 nucleotide sequence: TGTGCCAGCAGTACTCCACAGGGGCTGGACTCCTACGAGCAGTACGTC. It specifies CASSTPQGLDSYEQYV.

This clonotype was detected ten times or more. DNA for the CDR3: TGCAGCGTTGTTTTAGGCACAGATACGCAGTATTTT. This sequence encodes CSVVLGTDTQYF. The chain employs TRBV29-1 and TRBJ2-3; D gene uncertain. The germline gives CDR1 SQVTM, CDR2 ANQGSEA. Trimming took off 4 bases at V and 1 base at J, with 6 bases between the two ends. This CDR3 contains 12 residues.

This clonotype was seen a few times. The gene calls are TRBV6-5 and TRBJ2-5; D gene uncertain. This CDR3 is built from 14 residues. Germline-derived CDR1 and CDR2 are MNHEY and SVGAGI. V was clipped by 4 bases and J by 5 bases, with 14 bases between them. CDR3 nucleotide sequence: TGTGCCAGCAGTTTCGTTTTAAGCGCGGAGACCCAGTACTTC. It encodes CASSFVLSAETQYF.

This chain's CDR3 is CASRLDSVNEQFF. CDR3 nucleotides: TGTGCCAGCAGACTGGACAGCGTCAATGAGCAGTTCTTC. The V call is TRBV6-1, the J call TRBJ2-1; possible D gene TRBD1, 6 bases. The CDR3 runs to 13 residues. Trimming took 6 bases from V and 6 from J, leaving 12 bases between them. Germline loops: CDR1 MNHNS, CDR2 SASEGT.